The 32 T cell receptor beta chains given below trace back to one sample, sequenced in a study of OX40 agonist ivuxolimab in advanced cancers. The table came from immunoSEQ multiplex PCR; TCRdb's copy has only in-frame clones and leaves some out. Here the sample spans about 20,000 clones, just under 85% being singletons. The source material was CD4+ or CD8+ T cells sorted from blood, sampled in a trial of the OX40 agonist ivuxolimab. The receptor set was obtained from an adult with an advanced solid tumor such as melanoma, head and neck, liver or kidney cancer.

In this sample, this clone turned up once. The J gene is TRBJ1-1, the V gene TRBV11-2; no reliable D call. The V gene lost 5 bases and the J gene lost 4 bases, with 8 bases spanning the gap. The germline gives CDR1 SGHAT, CDR2 FQNNGV. This CDR3 has 12 residues. CDR3 nucleotide sequence: TGTGCCAGCAGCGGGATTGTCACTGAAGCTTTCTTT. Translation: CASSGIVTEAFF. The full variable domain, in which reference TRBV11-2 and TRBJ1-1 provide the parts outside the CDR3, is EAGVAQSPRYKIIEKRQSVAFWCNPISGHATLYWYQQILGQGPKLLIQFQNNGVVDDSQLPKDRFSAERLKGVDSTLKIQPAKLEDSAVYLCASSGIVTEAFFGQGTRLTVV.

The chain links TRBV4-1 to TRBJ2-1; 9 bases are a match to TRBD2. The germline V gene encodes CDR1 MGHRA and CDR2 YSYEKL. The J segment lost 9 bases and the V segment lost 3 bases, leaving 3 bases of the junction unmatched. The CDR3 length is 13 residues. The CDR3 nucleotides are TGCGCCAGCAGCCAGGGGCGGGGGGGTGAGCAGTTCTTC. Translation: CASSQGRGGEQFF.

The CDR3 DNA reads TGTGCCAGCAGCTCGTGGGGTCCGAGGGACTACGAGCAGTACTTC. It yields the protein CASSSWGPRDYEQYF. The genes are TRBV5-6 and TRBJ2-7; perhaps TRBD2 as D (5 bases). The germline V gene has CDR1 SGHDT and CDR2 YYEEEE. The germline V and J ends were trimmed by 3 bases and 3 bases, with 16 bases remaining between them. The CDR3 loop spans 15 amino acids. Full variable domain (remainder filled in from reference TRBV5-6 and TRBJ2-7): DAGVTQSPTHLIKTRGQQVTLRCSPKSGHDTVSWYQQALGQGPQFIFQYYEEEERQRGNFPDRFSGHQFPNYSSELNVNALLLGDSALYLCASSSWGPRDYEQYFGPGTRLTVT.

The genes are TRBV29-1 and TRBJ1-2; D is perhaps TRBD1 (6 bases). Trimming stripped 8 bases from V and 5 bases from J, with 18 bases between. Germline V gene data show CDR1 as SQVTM and CDR2 as ANQGSEA. The CDR3 runs 13 residues. The CDR3: CSLRGSDLYGYTF. The CDR3 DNA reads TGCAGCCTAAGGGGGTCCGATTTGTATGGCTACACCTTC.

The chain links TRBV9 to TRBJ2-7; 11 positions match TRBD1. The length of the CDR3 is 15 residues. Trimming took 6 bases from V and 7 from J; bases not matched to a gene: 12. Germline assignment: CDR1 SGDLS and CDR2 YYNGEE. The CDR3 reads CASNPSGTGGEEQYF. CDR3 nucleotide sequence: TGTGCCAGCAACCCCTCCGGGACAGGGGGGGAGGAGCAGTACTTC.

This chain joins TRBV7-3 and TRBJ1-1; 7 bases are a match to TRBD1. V was clipped by 1 base and J by 4 bases; unmatched bases: 6. CDR1 is SGHTA, CDR2 FQGTGA, per germline. The CDR3 length is 15 residues. The CDR3 reads CASSLIGDRGTEAFF. The CDR3 DNA reads as TGTGCCAGCAGCTTAATTGGGGACAGAGGCACTGAAGCTTTCTTT.

This clone was counted between two and nine times. The chain joins TRBV2 to TRBJ1-1; D unresolved. V lost 6 bases to trimming and J lost 0 bases, with 5 bases between them. This CDR3 is 12 amino acids long. Germline-derived CDR1 and CDR2 are SNHLY and FYNNEI. CDR3 DNA: TGTGCCAGCAGGAAGCTGAACACTGAAGCTTTCTTT. Its protein is CASRKLNTEAFF.

This clone was counted a few times. The genes are TRBV2 and TRBJ2-7; 7 bases map to TRBD1. The CDR3 runs to 14 residues. Unmatched junction bases numbered 8, after V lost 7 bases and J lost 2 bases. In germline, CDR1 is SNHLY, CDR2 FYNNEI. The CDR3 DNA is TGTGCCAGCAACCCGACAGGGAAGACCTACGAGCAGTACTTC. It yields the protein CASNPTGKTYEQYF.

This rearrangement joins TRBV7-9 to TRBJ1-2, with 7 positions matching TRBD1. V lost 5 bases and J lost 2; bases outside the gene matches: 8. Germline V lookup: CDR1 SEHNR, CDR2 FQNEAQ (reference sequence). CDR3 length: 15 amino acids. CDR3 coding DNA: TGTGCCAGCAGCCCTTTTCGACAGGGAAACTATGGCTACACCTTC. It specifies CASSPFRQGNYGYTF.

This clone showed up just once. The chain has TRBV7-9 and TRBJ2-3, with 8 bases fitting TRBD2. Germline V CDR1 and CDR2: SEHNR, FQNEAQ (reference sequence). There are 17 residues in the CDR3. V lost 11 bases to trimming and J lost 2 bases; unmatched junction nucleotides: 18. The CDR3 sequence is CALRGSASGLNTDTQYF. CDR3 DNA: TGTGCCTTACGGGGTTCGGCTAGCGGGTTAAACACAGATACGCAGTATTTT.

This clone was recorded a few times. This chain links TRBV28 with TRBJ1-5, with 11 bases lining up with TRBD1. This CDR3 comprises 16 residues. J was trimmed by 6 bases and V by 3 bases; bases with no gene match: 7. Germline values: CDR1 MDHEN, CDR2 SYDVKM. The CDR3 bases are TGTGCCAGCAGTTTTTATGGGACAGGGGGGTCTCAGCCCCAGCATTTT. Its translation is CASSFYGTGGSQPQHF.

V usage is TRBV6-6 and J usage is TRBJ2-5; possibly TRBD1 for D (6 bases). V lost 7 bases and J 1 base, leaving 13 bases between the germline ends. CDR1 MNHNY and CDR2 SVGAGI come from the germline V gene (reference sequence). The CDR3 spans 14 residues. This chain's CDR3 is CASTEGTIQETQYF. The CDR3 DNA is TGTGCCAGCACAGAAGGGACAATCCAAGAGACCCAGTACTTC.

V is TRBV6-5 and J is TRBJ2-7; 9 bases line up with TRBD1. Germline CDR1 and CDR2: MNHEY and SVGAGI. CDR3 length equals 13 residues. The J segment lost 4 bases and the V segment lost 8 bases, leaving 6 bases of the junction unmatched. CDR3 protein: CASSQGAVYEQYF. The CDR3 coding sequence is TGTGCCAGCTCACAGGGGGCGGTTTACGAGCAGTACTTC.

This rearrangement joins TRBV11-2 to TRBJ1-1; D gene uncertain. This CDR3 contains 13 residues. Deletions cut 2 bases from V and 7 bases from J, with 11 bases between. Germline-derived CDR1 and CDR2 are SGHAT and FQNNGV. The DNA of the CDR3 is TGTGCCAGCAGCTTAACGGGGTCTGGTGAAGCTTTCTTT. This codes for CASSLTGSGEAFF.

The sample holds one count of this clone. CDR3 in amino acids: CASAPPRYQTQYF. The CDR3 nucleotides read TGTGCCAGCGCCCCCCCCCGGTACCAGACCCAGTACTTC. The J gene is TRBJ2-5, the V gene TRBV9, with D unresolved. This CDR3 has 13 residues. V shed 7 bases and J shed 6 bases, with 16 bases lying between them. Germline V lookup: CDR1 SGDLS, CDR2 YYNGEE. Full variable domain (missing parts from reference TRBV9 and TRBJ2-5): DSGVTQTPKHLITATGQRVTLRCSPRSGDLSVYWYQQSLDQGLQFLIQYYNGEERAKGNILERFSAQQFPDLHSELNLSSLELGDSALYFCASAPPRYQTQYFGPGTRLLVL.

V is TRBV28 and J is TRBJ1-2; 12 bases line up with TRBD1. The CDR3 contains 16 residues. Germline V gene data show CDR1 as MDHEN and CDR2 as SYDVKM. Trimming removed 5 bases from V and 2 bases from J; junction bases left unmatched: 6. The CDR3 DNA reads TGTGCCAGCAGTCCGGGACAGGGGGCCAAGAACTATGGCTACACCTTC. Its protein is CASSPGQGAKNYGYTF.

The chain couples TRBV6-1 to TRBJ2-3, with a tentative D call TRBD2 (6 bases). Germline V lookup: CDR1 MNHNS, CDR2 SASEGT. The CDR3 loop spans 17 amino acids. The V end was cut by 2 bases, the J end by 3 bases, with 18 bases between. Written as DNA, the CDR3 is TGTGCCAGCAGTGAATTCATAGGCGGCGGGGCAACAGATACGCAGTATTTT. Translated, it gives CASSEFIGGGATDTQYF.

The chain links TRBV2 to TRBJ2-7; TRBD2 aligns across 9 bases. Trimming at V came to 3 bases and at J to 5 bases, leaving 5 bases not matched to a gene. The CDR3 has 14 residues. In germline, CDR1 is SNHLY, CDR2 FYNNEI. CDR3 in amino acids: CASSEGGGADEQYF. The CDR3 DNA follows: TGTGCCAGCAGTGAGGGCGGGGGGGCCGACGAGCAGTACTTC.

The genes are TRBV9 and TRBJ2-3; TRBD1 aligns across 7 bases. In germline, CDR1 is SGDLS, CDR2 YYNGEE. Trimming at V came to 1 base and at J to 3 bases, leaving 5 bases not matched to a gene. The CDR3 sequence is 15 residues long. CDR3 nucleotides: TGTGCCAGCAGCGTAACGGCAGGGGGTACAGATACGCAGTATTTT. Translated: CASSVTAGGTDTQYF.

This clone was observed a few times. Other DNA sequences from this sample encode an identical CDR3 as well. The rearrangement joins TRBV5-1 to TRBJ1-3, with D possibly being TRBD1 (6 bases). Germline-derived CDR1 and CDR2 are SGHRS and YFSETQ. Trimming removed 3 bases from V and 0 bases from J, with 10 bases in between. The CDR3 contains 15 residues. CDR3 sequence reads: CASSWDTSSGNTIYF. DNA for the CDR3: TGCGCCAGCAGCTGGGACACCAGCTCTGGAAACACCATATATTTT.

The chain uses TRBV6-4 and TRBJ2-5; 12 bases match TRBD2. The CDR3 has 15 residues. V trimming: 6 bases; J trimming: 3 bases; junction bases outside the gene matches: 5. Germline V gene lookup returns CDR1 MRHNA and CDR2 SNTAGT. The CDR3 region is CASSRLAGDKETQYF. DNA of the CDR3: TGTGCCAGCAGCCGACTAGCGGGGGACAAAGAGACCCAGTACTTC.

The rearrangement links TRBV11-2 to TRBJ2-1, with 10 bases that match TRBD1. CDR3 size: 15 residues. With V trimmed by 4 bases and J by 9 bases, 9 bases remained unmatched. Germline loops: CDR1 SGHAT, CDR2 FQNNGV. The CDR3 bases are TGTGCCAGCAGCTCCGACAGGGGGCGATTGAGTGAGCAGTTCTTC. Translating it yields CASSSDRGRLSEQFF.

Worth noting for this clone: This CDR3 is also generated by other DNA sequences in the sample. The rearrangement links TRBV5-5 to TRBJ2-5; 12 nucleotides line up with TRBD1. J was trimmed by 5 bases and V by 4 bases; bases with no gene match: 3. The V gene's germline CDR1 is SGHKS and CDR2 YYEKEE (reference sequence). This CDR3 is 14 amino acids long. The CDR3 spells CASSGTGGGETQYF. The CDR3 DNA is TGTGCCAGCAGCGGGACAGGGGGCGGGGAGACCCAGTACTTC. Full variable domain (remainder filled in from reference TRBV5-5 and TRBJ2-5): DAGVTQSPTHLIKTRGQQVTLRCSPISGHKSVSWYQQVLGQGPQFIFQYYEKEERGRGNFPDRFSARQFPNYSSELNVNALLLGDSALYLCASSGTGGGETQYFGPGTRLLVL.

The gene calls are TRBV5-1 and TRBJ1-1; D is ambiguous. The CDR3 runs 15 residues. Trimming pared 0 bases from V and 7 bases from J, leaving 16 bases between. The germline gives CDR1 SGHRS, CDR2 YFSETQ. CDR3: CASSLGPLSVGEAFF. Here the CDR3 DNA reads TGCGCCAGCAGCTTGGGCCCACTGAGTGTTGGTGAAGCTTTCTTT.

The chain combines TRBV29-1 with TRBJ2-2; TRBD1 aligns across 7 bases. V dropped 7 bases and J dropped 1; count of bases not matched to a gene: 9. The CDR3 loop spans 15 amino acids. Germline V gene sequence: CDR1 SQVTM, CDR2 ANQGSEA. The CDR3 region is CSADTGVQNTGELFF. CDR3 DNA: TGCAGCGCGGATACAGGGGTACAGAACACCGGGGAGCTGTTTTTT.

The V and J genes are TRBV28 and TRBJ1-6; D is unclear. The CDR3 runs to 16 residues. Trimming removed 5 bases at V and 0 bases at J, with 11 bases between. Germline loops: CDR1 MDHEN, CDR2 SYDVKM. The CDR3 region has the DNA TGTGCCAGCAGTCTCCAAGTAATCTCCTATAATTCACCCCTCCACTTT. Its translation is CASSLQVISYNSPLHF. Filled out from reference TRBV28 and TRBJ1-6, the complete variable domain reads DVKVTQSSRYLVKRTGEKVFLECVQDMDHENMFWYRQDPGLGLRLIYFSYDVKMKEKGDIPEGYSVSREKKERFSLILESASTNQTSMYLCASSLQVISYNSPLHFGNGTRLTVT.

This chain joins TRBV2 and TRBJ2-2; 8 nucleotides align to TRBD2. The ends lost 2 bases at V and 6 bases at J; junction bases unmatched: 5. Per the germline V gene, CDR1 is SNHLY and CDR2 is FYNNEI. This CDR3 has 15 amino acids. CDR3 protein: CASSEYYGRAGELFF. The CDR3 DNA reads as TGTGCCAGCAGTGAATACTACGGGAGGGCCGGGGAGCTGTTTTTT.

The chain joins TRBV6-1 to TRBJ2-1, with D tentatively TRBD1 or TRBD2 (5 bases each). Trimming stripped 3 bases from V and 7 bases from J, with 13 bases between. Germline loops: CDR1 MNHNS, CDR2 SASEGT. The CDR3 runs to 14 residues. The CDR3 here is CASSDNRDGNEQFF. In nucleotides, the CDR3 is TGTGCCAGCAGTGACAACCGGGACGGGAATGAGCAGTTCTTC.

The V call is TRBV10-3, the J call TRBJ1-1, with D possibly TRBD1 on 6 matching bases. Trimming removed 3 bases at V and 4 bases at J, with 12 bases between. This CDR3 has 14 amino acids. Germline V gene lookup returns CDR1 ENHRY and CDR2 SYGVKD. CDR3 DNA: TGTGCCATCAGTGATACGGGGGCGGTCACTGAAGCTTTCTTT. Its protein product is CAISDTGAVTEAFF.

This chain joins TRBV27 and TRBJ2-3; D unresolved. Germline CDR1 MNHEY, CDR2 SMNVEV (reference sequence). With 4 bases removed from V and 1 base from J, the gap between germline ends came to 18 bases. This CDR3 comprises 17 residues. The CDR3, as DNA: TGTGCCAGCAGTTCGCCCGTGACAAGACTCGGCACAGATACGCAGTATTTT. This codes for CASSSPVTRLGTDTQYF.

V usage is TRBV10-3 and J usage is TRBJ2-7; D ambiguous. The CDR3 has 12 residues. Trimming removed 3 bases at V and 6 bases at J, with 9 bases between. CDR1 is ENHRY and CDR2 is SYGVKD in the germline V gene. For the CDR3, the DNA is TGTGCCATCAGTGATCAGGTCAGCGAGCAGTACTTC. Its protein is CAISDQVSEQYF.

V is TRBV7-9 and J is TRBJ1-1; 11 nucleotides agree with TRBD1. CDR3 size: 16 residues. Losses at the gene ends were 5 bases for V and 6 bases for J; bases not matched to a gene: 11. The germline V gene has CDR1 SEHNR and CDR2 FQNEAQ (reference sequence). As DNA, the CDR3 is TGTGCCAGCAGCGACCCCCGGACAGGGGGCTTCCCTGAAGCTTTCTTT. Its protein product is CASSDPRTGGFPEAFF.